These 13 T cell receptor beta chains share one sample of origin, sequenced in a study of shared clonotypes between healthy human individuals. TCRdb's table, derived via immunoSEQ multiplex PCR, lists solely in-frame clones and lacks some. The profile shows hundreds of thousands of clones, around 77% of them singletons. Sequenced: PBMCs. The receptor set was obtained from a woman aged 40-49 years in good health. Some clones in this sample may be carry-over from other donors' samples.

V gene TRBV15 combines with J gene TRBJ1-4; 8 positions agree with TRBD1. The germline V gene encodes CDR1 LNHNV and CDR2 YYDKDF (reference sequence). V trimming: 1 base; J trimming: 7 bases; junction bases outside the gene matches: 5. This CDR3 spans 15 amino acids. This CDR3 is CATSRVTGGGEKLFF. Here the CDR3 DNA reads TGTGCCACCAGCAGAGTAACAGGGGGAGGTGAAAAACTGTTTTTT.

This chain links TRBV7-2 with TRBJ1-1, with a possible D match to TRBD1 (6 bases). Per germline, CDR1 SGHTA and CDR2 FQGNSA. V was clipped by 2 bases and J by 1 base, with 8 bases between them. The CDR3 spans 14 residues. The CDR3 DNA is TGTGCCAGCAGCTTAACGGACAGGAACACTGAAGCTTTCTTT. As protein: CASSLTDRNTEAFF.

The V and J genes are TRBV7-6 and TRBJ2-3; 9 bases agree with TRBD2. The germline gives CDR1 SGHVS, CDR2 FNYEAQ. The CDR3 consists of 18 residues. The V and J ends lost 2 bases and 2 bases, in that order; junction bases with no gene match: 11. The CDR3 sequence is CASSLIYTSGSNTDTQYF. The CDR3 coding sequence is TGTGCCAGCAGCTTAATCTACACTAGCGGGTCTAACACAGATACGCAGTATTTT.

This clone was recorded many times. The sample carries other DNA sequences with the same CDR3. The chain uses TRBV5-1 and TRBJ2-3, with 10 positions matching TRBD2. The germline gives CDR1 SGHRS, CDR2 YFSETQ. J gave up 1 base and V 0 bases, and 2 bases lay outside the gene matches. The CDR3 loop spans 16 amino acids. Written as DNA, the CDR3 is TGCGCCAGCAGCTTGGGGCTAGCGGGAGGCACAGATACGCAGTATTTT. It is translated as CASSLGLAGGTDTQYF.

The gene calls are TRBV19 and TRBJ1-3; 7 bases align to TRBD1. Germline CDR1 and CDR2: LNHDA and SQIVND (reference sequence). CDR3 length: 15 amino acids. J lost 4 bases, V lost 7 bases, and 10 bases had no gene match. The CDR3 nucleotides read TGTGCCAGTACCCACAGGGGACTAAGAGGAAACACCATATATTTT. Translating gives CASTHRGLRGNTIYF.

This sequence joins TRBV6-6 and TRBJ2-7; possible D gene TRBD1, 5 bases. V was shortened by 0 bases and J by 3 bases, with 9 bases between the two germline ends. Germline-derived CDR1 and CDR2 are MNHNY and SVGAGI (reference sequence). The CDR3 sequence is 14 residues long. DNA for the CDR3: TGTGCCAGCAGTTACTCCGCAGGGCTCTACGAGCAGTACTTC. It encodes CASSYSAGLYEQYF.

For this clone: A much larger clone sits a single nucleotide away, making a read error possible. The CDR3 carries no conserved terminal phenylalanine or tryptophan, so it likely arises from a read error. The chain recombines TRBV4-1 with TRBJ1-5; a weak D match, TRBD1 (5 bases). Germline values: CDR1 MGHRA, CDR2 YSYEKL. V was trimmed by 4 bases and J by 7 bases, leaving 14 bases between them. The length of the CDR3 is 14 residues. The CDR3 DNA sequence: TGCGCCAGCAGCCTTGGACACCAAGGCCAGCCCCAGCATCTT. It translates to CASSLGHQGQPQHL.

The gene calls are TRBV27 and TRBJ1-2, with 7 bases lining up with TRBD1. CDR1 is MNHEY, CDR2 SMNVEV, per germline (reference sequence). This CDR3 contains 17 residues. Germline trimming cut 2 bases from V and 7 bases from J; bases unmatched to any gene: 16. CDR3 residues: CASSLVGPTGESGGYTF. For the CDR3, the DNA is TGTGCCAGCAGTTTAGTGGGCCCAACAGGGGAGTCTGGTGGCTACACCTTC.

With regard to this clone: This probably arose from a read error, given a far larger clone one base away. The chain employs TRBV28 and TRBJ1-5; no clear D gene. This CDR3 is 13 amino acids long. Germline CDR1 reads MDHEN; CDR2 reads SYDVKM. As DNA, the CDR3 is TGTGCCAGCAGTTTCCAAGGAAATCAGCCCCAGCGTTTT. As protein: CASSFQGNQPQRF.

The V call is TRBV5-4, the J call TRBJ2-7, with no clear D. Trimming stripped 4 bases from V and 4 bases from J, with 12 bases between. CDR3 length: 13 residues. The V gene's germline CDR1 is SGHNT and CDR2 YYREEE (reference sequence). CDR3 coding DNA: TGTGCCAGCAGCATAGGTATGGATTACGAGCAGTACTTC. As protein: CASSIGMDYEQYF.

Turning to this clone: This probably arose from a read error, given a far larger clone one base away. The chain employs TRBV6-4 and TRBJ2-2; TRBD2 is a possible D gene (5 bases). From germline, CDR1 is MRHNA and CDR2 SNTAGT. This CDR3 comprises 13 residues. The CDR3 protein is CASSERDAGELLF. CDR3 in DNA: TGTGCCAGCAGTGAAAGGGATGCCGGGGAGCTGCTTTTT.

This chain connects TRBV7-8 to TRBJ2-1, with D perhaps TRBD1 (6 bases). Germline V gene sequence: CDR1 SGHVS, CDR2 FQNEAQ. V lost 4 bases to trimming and J lost 8 bases, with 6 bases between them. The CDR3 is 11 residues long. CDR3 DNA sequence: TGTGCCAGCAGCTACAGGGATGAGCAGTTCTTC. It is translated as CASSYRDEQFF.

To note about this clone: In the same sample, other DNA sequences code for this CDR3. The chain employs TRBV18 and TRBJ2-5; D is uncertain. The ends were cut back, 2 bases at V and 5 bases at J, with 6 bases in the middle. The germline gives CDR1 KGHSH, CDR2 LQKENI. This CDR3 contains 12 residues. CDR3 loop: CASSPGRETQYF. In DNA form, the CDR3 reads TGTGCCAGCTCACCAGGGCGGGAGACCCAGTACTTC.